This T cell receptor (beta chain) was retrieved from a study of blood T cells in healthy people across ages. The germline V gene has CDR1 SGHRS and CDR2 YFSETQ. The CDR3 loop spans 13 amino acids. General study findings and limits: Getting older went along with TCR beta diversity per million T cells dropping roughly linearly.

The table lists this clonotype with a few counts. Its specificity is not known. Germline is not matched at one junction end, which may reflect a read error. Next came a second PCR, run for about 6 to 12 cycles, which used a sample-barcoded 5' primer along with a J-beta primer mix. A single record per CDR3 protein comes from TCRdb applying MiXCR to the 5' RACE reads. The repertoire has around 800,000 distinct CDR3 sequences, roughly 50% of them found once; the top ten carry about 42%. This chain links TRBV5-1 with TRBJ2-7; maybe TRBD1 (5 bases). The J call is uncertain, as TRBJ2-5 better fits the DNA end. The sequencing input was blood. This receptor was taken from a man older than 75 in good health. The CDR3 DNA follows: TGTGCCAGCAGCTTAAGGGGCTGGGAGACCCAGTACTTC. Residues: CASSLRGWETQYF.